This T cell receptor (beta chain) was obtained from a study of tumor-infiltrating lymphocytes in oesophageal squamous cell carcinoma. CDR3 length: 15 residues. Germline CDR1 SGHAT, CDR2 FQDESV (reference sequence). With V trimmed by 5 bases and J by 9 bases, 12 bases remained unmatched. Via MiXCR, TCRdb re-called the reads, giving one row per CDR3 protein. The table has about 12,000 distinct CDR3 sequences, 50% to 65% seen once. The genes are TRBV11-1 and TRBJ2-1; TRBD2 agrees at 8 bases. Sample: blood. This TCR was recovered from a female donor with esophageal squamous cell carcinoma. CDR3 protein: CASSPAGGARREQFF. CDR3 DNA sequence: TGTGCCAGCAGCCCCGCCGGGGGGGCCCGACGTGAGCAGTTCTTC.